The present entry profiles one TCR beta chain with its context. Investigators sorted PBMCs to obtain both CD4+ and CD8+ T cells. cDNA serving as the sequencing template came from extracted, reverse transcribed RNA. Measured with immunoSEQ multiplex PCR; TCRdb has only the in-frame clones, and not every one. The data hold 120,000 to 150,000 clones, with approximately 45% observed a single time. The CDR3 contains 14 residues. The germline V gene encodes CDR1 SGHRS and CDR2 YFSETQ. Trimming removed 0 bases at V and 4 bases at J, with 10 bases between. The data derive from a study of CD8+ T cells in alopecia areata. Study context: Oral tofacitinib, 5 to 10 mg twice daily, was given in an open-label trial. Patients remained on tofacitinib for 6 to 18 months and then went 6 months without it.

Source material: CD4+ T cells sorted from blood. This clonotype was sampled from a human donor with alopecia areata. This chain links TRBV5-1 with TRBJ1-1, with no clear D. CDR3 in amino acids: CASSLGLPSTEAFF. In DNA form, the CDR3 reads TGCGCCAGCAGCTTGGGACTCCCGAGCACTGAAGCTTTCTTT.